The source of this T cell receptor beta chain is a study of Ad26.COV2.S vaccination and SARS-CoV-2 variants. Study-wide findings and caveats: Once vaccination had occurred, spike-specific CD8+ and CD4+ T cell responses reportedly showed substantial breadth.

Germline V gene data show CDR1 as DFQATT and CDR2 as SNEGSKA (reference sequence). This CDR3 is built from 14 residues. The V and J ends lost 3 bases and 0 bases respectively, with 11 bases between them. Measured with immunoSEQ multiplex PCR; TCRdb has only the in-frame clones, and not every one. The sample has about 440,000 clones; 90% are singletons. Turning to this clone: Its target is not known.

Specified treatment: some 19 received Ad26.COV2.S at low or high dose, single or two shots; several received placebo; per-sample allocation not given. It was on day 63 after the first vaccine or placebo injection that samples were taken. The sequence came from a person between 18 and 59 years old who received the Ad26.COV2.S COVID-19 vaccine or a placebo. The chain employs TRBV20-1 and TRBJ1-1; D remains ambiguous. Sequenced here: peripheral blood, sampled in a trial of Ad26.COV2.S vaccine versus placebo. The chain's CDR3 is CSASKASMNTEAFF. CDR3 bases: TGCAGTGCTAGTAAGGCATCCATGAACACTGAAGCTTTCTTT.